This TCR beta chain was recorded in a study of CD8 T cells in Susac syndrome (dated by TCRdb to the late 2010s). In terms of the full investigation: The study used repertoire sequencing to test whether antigen drove CD8+ T cell activation and differentiation in Susac syndrome. The study at large found these results: The study acknowledged that relatively few individuals were included in the TCR sequencing and HLA analysis.

RNA was extracted using the RNeasy kit, and about 0.45 to 1 microgram was reverse transcribed with random hexamers. The immunoSEQ multiplex PCR assay, covering 54 Vbeta and 13 Jbeta segments, was used to amplify TCR beta CDR3 regions. Bias from PCR amplification was corrected by using a synthetic template baseline for primer optimization and for computational correction. On the study's bioinformatics: Reads were annotated to V, D and J genes per IMGT and analyzed with immunoSEQ Analyzer, keeping only productive sequences. To calculate clonality, Shannon entropy was normalized by log2 of the number of productive unique sequences and then subtracted from one. For each patient and control, public and private clones were evaluated among the 100 most prevalent clones. Susac-specific clones were defined as absent from healthy and MS cohorts, over a thousand published viral clones and other ImmuneACCESS disease sequences. TCRdb applied fastp at Q25 and MiXCR to the public reads, then kept only in-frame beta chains. Each entry merges the rows of one CDR3 protein and shows their most common DNA and genes. These V and J calls originate from TCRdb's pipeline instead of the authors' own analysis. The sample table holds about 200,000 distinct CDR3 sequences, of which 90% to 95% were seen once. The top ten constitute 0.093% of the sample.

Peripheral blood CD8+ and CD4+ T cells from healthy donors, Susac syndrome patients and multiple sclerosis patients were profiled using high-throughput TCR beta sequencing. Multiple sclerosis controls were treatment-naive patients with stable or active relapsing-remitting disease fulfilling revised McDonald criteria. Bulk CD8+ and CD4+ T cells were purified magnetically by negative isolation, whereas CD8+ TEMRA cells were enriched by FACS. Blood was drawn into EDTA tubes, processed within 24 hours, and PBMCs were isolated by density gradient centrifugation. PBMCs intended for TCR sequencing were cryopreserved in liquid nitrogen and were subsequently thawed in a 37 degrees C water bath. A purity of at least 90% was achieved for sorted or isolated CD4+, CD8+ and CD8+ TEMRA cells. Concerning this clonotype: No antigen is known for it. There are no base qualities to consult, and no much larger clone falls within one base.

V sheds 5 bases and J sheds 3 bases, leaving 15 bases between their ends. From a lookup of the germline V gene, CDR1 and CDR2 are SQVTM and ANQGSEA. Including cysteine and phenylalanine, the CDR3 has 14 amino acids. Only CDR3 DNA is held: 42 bases, read in frame from base 1. This chain joins TRBV29-1 to TRBJ2-3; TRBD1 might be the D gene, on 5 matching bases. The specimen sequenced was CD4+ T cells from PBMCs. This clonotype was obtained from a human donor with multiple sclerosis. CDR3 protein: CSVPLDQGTDTQYF. The bases are TGCAGCGTTCCTTTAGATCAGGGAACAGATACGCAGTATTTT.